The sample holds many counts of the clone carrying this T cell receptor (beta chain). Its cognate antigen is unknown. Amplification yielded TCR beta CDR3 regions, with RNA transcripts as the source. TCR CDR3 underwent first-round RT-PCR with the HTBI primer set. TCRdb re-derived calls from the multiplex PCR reads in MiXCR, one entry per CDR3 protein. The data show fewer than 900,000 distinct CDR3 sequences, about 19% seen once. This record comes from a study of T cells in Graves' hyperthyroidism and ophthalmopathy. Study overall: Once the initial diagnosis was made, peripheral blood was obtained before any treatment.

The CDR3 spans 18 residues. Per germline, CDR1 MNHEY and CDR2 SMNVEV (reference sequence). V was pared by 5 bases and J by 0 bases, with 20 bases between. General study results and limits: Blood samples included most of the expanded thyroid clonotypes exceeding 0.001.

The clonotype originates from a woman in her fifties or sixties with Graves' hyperthyroidism that later progressed to Graves' ophthalmopathy. Sequencing was carried out using blood. The chain recombines TRBV27 with TRBJ1-3; the D gene is possibly TRBD1 (5 bases). Here the CDR3 DNA reads TGTGCCAGCAGTCCCAACAGGTTTTGGGGAAACTCTGGAAACACCATATATTTT. Protein: CASSPNRFWGNSGNTIYF.